The entry that follows covers one T cell receptor (beta chain) sequence. No cognate antigen has been identified for it. Base qualities are missing; no much larger clone stands one base away. The germline V gene supplies CDR1 SQVTM and CDR2 ANQGSEA. The CDR3 goes from the cysteine to the phenylalanine over 13 residues. The DNA shown is the 39-base CDR3, in frame from base 1. Trimming costs V 5 bases and J 3 bases, and their ends lie 12 bases apart. The data belong to a study of radiation and T cells in renal cell carcinoma (dated by TCRdb to about 2020). Regarding the complete study: Samples were obtained from a clinical trial, in which 15 Gy stereotactic body radiation therapy was delivered to primary renal cell carcinomas and nephrectomy was performed 4 weeks later. Across all 50 or so samples, several million unique CDR3 nucleotide sequences encoding roughly 2,800,000 unique CDR3 amino acid sequences were identified. In total, approximately 51 samples, comprising around 26 tumors and around 27 peripheral blood samples, were subjected to TCR beta sequencing. Broader findings and caveats from the paper: In blood, the top tumor clonotypes increased between baseline and 2 weeks post-radiation and then shrank by 4 weeks, which suggests that tumor-resident clones expanded only transiently. Changes in the blood repertoire were not tracked past 4 weeks after treatment. The single-armed trial design could not address effects of radiation dose or scheduling on the TCR repertoire. No pretreatment tumor biopsies were available, so the baseline intratumoral presence of clonotypes could not be determined.

The time point label for this specimen denotes: baseline pretreatment blood. What this sample's treatment or condition label stands for: 15 Gy SBRT to primary tumor, nephrectomy 4 weeks later. To follow tumor-enriched clonotypes, peripheral blood was collected serially from radiation-treated patients at baseline and again at 2 weeks and 4 weeks after SBRT. Every patient's renal cell carcinoma showed clear cell pathology. Genomic DNA for TCR sequencing was prepared using the QIAamp DNA Blood Mini Kit (Qiagen). The analyses included just those samples that passed every quality control check. TCR beta libraries were generated from genomic DNA with the immunoSEQ kit, following the manufacturer's recommendations. Library preparation used a first multiplex PCR with proprietary primers, then a second PCR adding unique barcodes, with bead cleanups after each round. A positive control reaction and a negative control reaction, both provided in the kit, were run with every batch of samples. The final libraries underwent checking on an Agilent 4200 TapeStation D1000 ScreenTape, volumetric pooling, and quantification by qPCR. Sequencing was performed on an Illumina NextSeq500 with a MidOutput 150-cycle cartridge, and 156 Read1 and 15 Index1 cycles were run with kit custom primers. The pooled library was loaded at around 1.1 pM with a 20% PhiX control spike-in. The study's own analysis went as follows. The vendor-processed data were analyzed in R, and a clonotype was defined as all T cells that share the same CDR3 nucleotide sequence. In the clone abundance analyses, frequencies in each sample were normalized to that sample's 10,000 most abundant clones. Public T cell clones, which averaged fewer than five per sample, were removed prior to analysis. Tumor-enriched and baseline blood-enriched clonotypes were defined by at least a 32-fold difference in abundance between compartments. A beta-binomial differential abundance model was applied to find clonotypes that expanded or contracted between blood time points. Tumor-blood repertoire similarity was measured with the Baroni-Urbani and Buser coefficient, and groups were compared using two-tailed Wilcoxon tests in R. As stored in TCRdb, this immuneACCESS dataset retains in-frame rearrangements with V and J assigned. A fraction of the clones does not appear; measured against another copy, unresolved V genes explain less than half of the discrepancy, and the remainder lacks a known reason. D and trimming come from the DNA, and the V and J calls and clone size come from that table. The sample table contains 55,000 to 65,000 clones; only one count was recorded for around 80% of them. The ten top clones hold approximately 6.8% of the sample.

The sequences come from blood, collected from a patient whose treatment included radiotherapy and nephrectomy. The rearrangement combines TRBV29-1 with TRBJ2-3; the D region may be TRBD1 or TRBD2, each matching 5 bases equally. The sequence was collected from a man in his 60s with renal cell carcinoma. The CDR3 protein sequence reads: CSVSGADTDTQYF. DNA sequence: TGCAGCGTTTCCGGGGCGGATACAGATACGCAGTATTTT.